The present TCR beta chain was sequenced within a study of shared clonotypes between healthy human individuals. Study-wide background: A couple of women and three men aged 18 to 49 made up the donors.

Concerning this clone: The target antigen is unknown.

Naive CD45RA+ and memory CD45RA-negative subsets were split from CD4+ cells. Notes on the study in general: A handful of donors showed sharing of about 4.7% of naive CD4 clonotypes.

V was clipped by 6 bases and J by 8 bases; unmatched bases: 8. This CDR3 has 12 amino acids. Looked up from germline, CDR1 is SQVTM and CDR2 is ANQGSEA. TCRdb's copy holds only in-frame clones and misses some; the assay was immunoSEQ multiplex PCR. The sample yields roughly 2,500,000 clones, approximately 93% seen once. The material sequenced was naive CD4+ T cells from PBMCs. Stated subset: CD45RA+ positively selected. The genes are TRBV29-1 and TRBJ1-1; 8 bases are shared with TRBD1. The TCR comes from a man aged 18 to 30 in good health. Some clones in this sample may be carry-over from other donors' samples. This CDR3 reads CSVAGQGLEAFF. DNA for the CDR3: TGCAGCGTCGCTGGACAGGGCCTCGAAGCTTTCTTT.